This paragraph covers one T cell receptor beta chain sequence. Its antigen is unidentified. The sample is drawn from a study of cytomegalovirus exposure and HLA in healthy donors. General study findings and limits: An analysis was carried out at a later point. It showed that HLA-associated TCR beta chains were more clonally expanded than equally common non-associated chains. In a later analysis, the majority of CMV-associated beta chains seemingly showed HLA restriction. Using the classifier, cytomegalovirus status was reportedly diagnosed with high specificity and sensitivity. An Asian-associated ancestry cluster reportedly showed fewer N-insertions than the approximately 650-donor mean in a later analysis.

The primer mix had 60 Vbeta and 13 Jbeta primers. Assay: immunoSEQ multiplex PCR; the TCRdb copy retains only in-frame clones and omits some. The table has 120,000 or so clones, 55% to 75% seen once. CDR1 MNHEY and CDR2 SMNVEV come from the germline V gene (reference sequence). The trim removed 5 bases at V and 0 bases at J, leaving 7 bases unmatched. CDR3 length: 15 residues. Sequencing was done on a sample of PBMCs. This clonotype originated in a man aged 30 to 39 in good health and CMV-seronegative. The chain joins TRBV27 to TRBJ2-7; TRBD1 aligns across 7 bases. Written as DNA, the CDR3 is TGTGCCAGCAGTGTCACAGGGGCTAGCTCCTACGAGCAGTACTTC. Its protein product is CASSVTGASSYEQYF.